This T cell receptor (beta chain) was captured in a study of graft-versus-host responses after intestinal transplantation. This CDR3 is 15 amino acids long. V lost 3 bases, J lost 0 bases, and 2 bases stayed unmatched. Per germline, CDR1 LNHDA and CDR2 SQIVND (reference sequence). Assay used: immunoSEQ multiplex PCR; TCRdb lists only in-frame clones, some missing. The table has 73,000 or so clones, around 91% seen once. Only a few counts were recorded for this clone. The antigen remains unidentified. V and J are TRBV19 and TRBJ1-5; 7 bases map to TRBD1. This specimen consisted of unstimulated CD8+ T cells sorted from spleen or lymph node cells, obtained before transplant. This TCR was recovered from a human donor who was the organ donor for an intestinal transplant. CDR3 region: CASSMGQYSNQPQHF. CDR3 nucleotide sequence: TGTGCCAGTAGTATGGGACAGTATAGCAATCAGCCCCAGCATTTT. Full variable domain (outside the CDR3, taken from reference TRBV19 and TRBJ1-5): DGGITQSPKYLFRKEGQNVTLSCEQNLNHDAMYWYRQDPGQGLRLIYYSQIVNDFQKGDIAEGYSVSREKKESFPLTVTSAQKNPTAFYLCASSMGQYSNQPQHFGDGTRLSIL.